These 24 T cell receptor beta chains originate from one sample sequenced in a study of shared T cell receptors in the human thymus. Only in-frame clones appear in the TCRdb table, and some are missing; sequencing was by immunoSEQ multiplex PCR. The table has about 380,000 clones, over 90% seen once. The sequencing sample was made of thymocytes. These receptors were obtained from a human donor.

The gene calls are TRBV5-6 and TRBJ1-4; tentatively, D is TRBD1 (5 bases). This CDR3 has 15 residues. Germline-derived CDR1 and CDR2 are SGHDT and YYEEEE. V was pared by 1 base and J by 4 bases, with 11 bases between. Written as DNA, the CDR3 is TGTGCCAGCAGCTTGTCTAGGGACCATAATGAAAAACTGTTTTTT. Amino acids: CASSLSRDHNEKLFF.

V gene TRBV27 combines with J gene TRBJ2-7, with 7 bases fitting TRBD2. J gave up 7 bases and V 0 bases, and 0 bases lay outside the gene matches. The CDR3 spans 12 residues. CDR1 is MNHEY and CDR2 is SMNVEV in the germline V gene (reference sequence). CDR3 loop: CASSLSGGEQYF. In nucleotides, the CDR3 is TGTGCCAGCAGTTTATCGGGGGGGGAGCAGTACTTC.

The V gene is TRBV6-6, the J gene TRBJ1-4; D remains ambiguous. CDR3 length: 15 residues. Germline V gene lookup returns CDR1 MNHNY and CDR2 SVGAGI (reference sequence). Trimming took 6 bases from V and 8 from J, leaving 19 bases between them. CDR3 coding DNA: TGTGCCAGCAGACCTGAACAGAGGTCAAGCGAAAAACTGTTTTTT. Translated, it gives CASRPEQRSSEKLFF.

The genes are TRBV15 and TRBJ2-2; D may be TRBD1 (6 bases). V dropped 8 bases and J dropped 2 bases, with 12 bases sitting between them. Germline loops: CDR1 LNHNV, CDR2 YYDKDF (reference sequence). This CDR3 comprises 14 residues. Here the CDR3 DNA reads TGTGCCACCCGCACAGGGTTTAACACCGGGGAGCTGTTTTTT. Its protein product is CATRTGFNTGELFF.

J is TRBJ2-1 and V is TRBV30; tentatively, D is TRBD1 or TRBD2 (5 bases each). Trimming removed 2 bases at V and 7 bases at J, with 12 bases between. Germline CDR1 is GTSNPN and CDR2 is SVGIG (reference sequence). This CDR3 is 13 amino acids long. The CDR3 spells CAWSKGDPNEQFF. The CDR3 bases are TGTGCCTGGAGTAAAGGGGACCCTAATGAGCAGTTCTTC. Combining the CDR3 with reference TRBV30 and TRBJ2-1 gives the whole variable domain SQTIHQWPATLVQPVGSPLSLECTVEGTSNPNLYWYRQAAGRGLQLLFYSVGIGQISSEVPQNLSASRPQDRQFILSSKKLLLSDSGFYLCAWSKGDPNEQFFGPGTRLTVL.

This chain links TRBV18 with TRBJ2-2; 10 bases fit TRBD2. Germline loops: CDR1 KGHSH, CDR2 LQKENI. The CDR3 is made up of 16 amino acids. The V segment lost 6 bases and the J segment 5 bases; nucleotides outside the gene matches: 9. CDR3: CASSQLAGCITGELFF. The CDR3 DNA sequence: TGTGCCAGCTCCCAACTAGCGGGATGCATAACCGGGGAGCTGTTTTTT.

The chain combines TRBV2 with TRBJ1-2; 7 nucleotides line up with TRBD1. In germline, CDR1 is SNHLY, CDR2 FYNNEI. V dropped 9 bases and J dropped 6; count of bases not matched to a gene: 10. The CDR3 covers 13 residues. CDR3 amino acids: CARVDRDLDGYTF. The DNA of the CDR3 is TGTGCCAGGGTTGACAGGGATTTGGATGGCTACACCTTC.

V and J are TRBV6-5 and TRBJ2-4; D may be TRBD2 (5 bases). The V gene's germline CDR1 is MNHEY and CDR2 SVGAGI. Trimming took 6 bases from V and 9 from J, leaving 15 bases between them. This CDR3 is 13 amino acids long. CDR3 amino acids: CASRDRRVCIQYF. CDR3 in DNA: TGTGCCAGCAGAGACCGGCGGGTTTGCATTCAGTACTTC.

The chain employs TRBV4-3 and TRBJ2-5, with a tentative D call TRBD2 (6 bases). Germline V gives CDR1 LGHNA, CDR2 YSLEER. The CDR3 is made up of 15 amino acids. Trimming removed 1 base from V and 7 bases from J, with 16 bases in between. The CDR3 DNA reads as TGCGCCAGCAGCCAAGGCCCTAGCGAACCGGGGACCCAGTACTTC. Protein: CASSQGPSEPGTQYF.

The rearrangement uses TRBV29-1 and TRBJ1-5; 10 nucleotides agree with TRBD1. CDR3 length: 13 amino acids. V lost 6 bases, J lost 9 bases, and 8 bases stayed unmatched. Germline V gene lookup returns CDR1 SQVTM and CDR2 ANQGSEA. This CDR3 is CSVKAGQGWPQHF. DNA of the CDR3: TGCAGCGTCAAGGCGGGACAGGGGTGGCCCCAGCATTTT.

The sample holds one count of this clone. CDR3 amino acids: CASSQDRGFSGNTIYF. CDR3 in DNA: TGCGCCAGCAGCCAAGATCGGGGTTTCTCTGGAAACACCATATATTTT. This chain links TRBV4-3 with TRBJ1-3; D uncertain. Looked up from germline, CDR1 is LGHNA and CDR2 is YSLEER. CDR3 length equals 16 residues. The ends were cut back, 0 bases at V and 0 bases at J, with 9 bases in the middle.

The CDR3 bases are TGTGCCAGCAGTTACTCTCGGGGTAGCGGAACAGATACGCAGTATTTT. It codes for CASSYSRGSGTDTQYF. The chain employs TRBV6-5 and TRBJ2-3; perhaps TRBD2 as D (6 bases). The germline CDR1 and CDR2 sequences are MNHEY and SVGAGI. This CDR3 is built from 16 residues. Trimming cost V 0 bases and J 3 bases, with 13 bases left between them.

The chain recombines TRBV4-3 with TRBJ2-2; D is unresolved. Germline V gene sequence: CDR1 LGHNA, CDR2 YSLEER. CDR3 size: 14 residues. Trimming removed 3 bases at V and 8 bases at J, with 13 bases between. The CDR3 nucleotides read TGCGCCAGCAGCCATGAATACTCAACTGGGGAGCTGTTTTTT. Translation: CASSHEYSTGELFF.

This chain uses TRBV5-1 with TRBJ2-7; TRBD2 agrees at 9 bases. The V segment lost 1 base and the J segment 5 bases; nucleotides outside the gene matches: 7. CDR1 is SGHRS, CDR2 YFSETQ, per germline. The CDR3 totals 15 residues. The CDR3 region is CASSLMREGIHEQYF. CDR3 sequence (DNA): TGCGCCAGCAGCTTGATGCGGGAGGGAATCCACGAGCAGTACTTC.

This chain links TRBV9 with TRBJ2-4; TRBD1 is a possible D gene (6 bases). Trimming pared 0 bases from V and 4 bases from J, leaving 17 bases between. Germline CDR1 reads SGDLS; CDR2 reads YYNGEE. This CDR3 region has 17 residues. The CDR3 reads CASSVVEGETEKNIQYF. As DNA, the CDR3 is TGTGCCAGCAGCGTAGTAGAGGGGGAGACAGAAAAAAACATTCAGTACTTC. Together with reference TRBV9 and TRBJ2-4, the CDR3 gives the full variable domain: DSGVTQTPKHLITATGQRVTLRCSPRSGDLSVYWYQQSLDQGLQFLIQYYNGEERAKGNILERFSAQQFPDLHSELNLSSLELGDSALYFCASSVVEGETEKNIQYFGAGTRLSVL.

The CDR3 nucleotides read TGTGCCAGCAGTTGGGGTCTAAACACTGAAGCTTTCTTT. It encodes CASSWGLNTEAFF. V is TRBV6-4 and J is TRBJ1-1; unclear D gene. The germline CDR1 and CDR2 sequences are MRHNA and SNTAGT. Trimming left V 5 bases short and J 2 bases short, with 9 bases between. This CDR3 spans 13 amino acids.

The chain employs TRBV4-3 and TRBJ2-7; TRBD2 matches 7 bases. The V and J ends lost 0 bases and 0 bases, in that order; junction bases with no gene match: 11. This CDR3 spans 18 amino acids. CDR1 is LGHNA, CDR2 YSLEER, per germline. CDR3 coding DNA: TGCGCCAGCAGCCAAGATTTGGGGGGAGGGGCCAGCTCCTACGAGCAGTACTTC. Its protein is CASSQDLGGGASSYEQYF.

The chain combines TRBV10-3 with TRBJ1-5; TRBD1 matches 9 bases. Trimming cost V 4 bases and J 4 bases; bases outside gene matches: 23. Germline loops: CDR1 ENHRY, CDR2 SYGVKD. The CDR3 spans 21 residues. The CDR3: CAISVLEGRGQGLVGNQPQHF. As DNA, the CDR3 is TGTGCCATCAGTGTCCTCGAGGGGAGGGGACAGGGATTAGTCGGGAATCAGCCCCAGCATTTT.

The chain has TRBV9 and TRBJ2-7; TRBD2 aligns across 10 bases. CDR3 length: 16 amino acids. The V and J ends lost 2 bases and 4 bases, in that order; junction bases with no gene match: 9. The germline V gene encodes CDR1 SGDLS and CDR2 YYNGEE. The CDR3 region has the DNA TGTGCCAGCAGCGTGAGAGCGGGAGGGGGTCGGTACGAGCAGTACTTC. This codes for CASSVRAGGGRYEQYF.

The genes are TRBV5-7 and TRBJ2-3; 7 bases map to TRBD2. TRBV5-7 falls under the ORF class, with uncertain function. CDR3 length: 15 amino acids. The V gene end was trimmed by 0 bases and the J gene end by 4 bases; junction bases not matched to a gene: 5. CDR3 sequence (DNA): TGTGCCAGCAGCTTGGGGGGGGAGGGCGCAGATACGCAGTATTTT. This translates into CASSLGGEGADTQYF.

The V gene is TRBV2, the J gene TRBJ2-2, with unresolved D. V gave up 0 bases and J gave up 13 bases, with 9 bases separating them. The CDR3 totals 12 residues. Per germline, CDR1 SNHLY and CDR2 FYNNEI. This CDR3 is CASSEAGEWLFF. The CDR3 DNA reads as TGTGCCAGCAGTGAAGCTGGTGAATGGCTGTTTTTT.

The chain employs TRBV28 and TRBJ1-1; D possibly corresponds to TRBD1 (5 bases). V lost 7 bases to trimming and J lost 0 bases, with 9 bases between them. The CDR3 runs to 13 residues. The germline gives CDR1 MDHEN, CDR2 SYDVKM. The CDR3 nucleotides are TGTGCCAGCATGGGGGAGCTGAACACTGAAGCTTTCTTT. Encoded protein: CASMGELNTEAFF. Full variable domain (rest looked up from reference TRBV28 and TRBJ1-1): DVKVTQSSRYLVKRTGEKVFLECVQDMDHENMFWYRQDPGLGLRLIYFSYDVKMKEKGDIPEGYSVSREKKERFSLILESASTNQTSMYLCASMGELNTEAFFGQGTRLTVV.

The DNA of the CDR3 is TGTGCCAGCAGTTTGCCCAGACTCCAAGAGACCCAGTACTTC. Protein: CASSLPRLQETQYF. The gene calls are TRBV28 and TRBJ2-5, with no clear D. The CDR3 has 14 amino acids. V lost 3 bases to trimming and J lost 1 base, with 9 bases between them. Germline CDR1 and CDR2: MDHEN and SYDVKM.

This chain connects TRBV30 to TRBJ2-1; D is unresolved. Germline V gene lookup returns CDR1 GTSNPN and CDR2 SVGIG (reference sequence). The V end was cut by 6 bases, the J end by 5 bases, with 14 bases between. The CDR3 loop spans 13 amino acids. CDR3 nucleotides: TGTGCCTGCCACCTTGACTGGAACAATGAGCAGTTCTTC. Translation: CACHLDWNNEQFF.